A selection of T cell receptor beta chains follows, all from one sample in a study of CD8 T cells in Susac syndrome. TCRdb processed the immunoSEQ multiplex PCR reads anew with MiXCR; each CDR3 protein has one entry. The top ten hold about 0.15% of the sample, which has roughly 150,000 distinct CDR3 sequences, nearly 97% seen once. Sequencing was carried out using CD8+ T cells from PBMCs. The receptor set was obtained from a human donor with multiple sclerosis. Each CDR3 is given with its conserved first and last residue. A D gene is named only where the DNA matches it firmly. Clone size is given for some rows only: seen once, a few or many times, or a class if the clone is expanded.

abundance	v_gene	d_gene	j_gene	CDR3nt	CDR3aa
NA	TRBV7-9	NA	TRBJ2-7	TGTGCCAGCAGCCCCCAGGACAGATGGAACTCCTACGAGCAGTACTTC	CASSPQDRWNSYEQYF
NA	TRBV30	NA	TRBJ1-1	TGTGCCTGGAGTGAATTAACAGTGAACACTGAAGCTTTCTTT	CAWSELTVNTEAFF
NA	TRBV29-1	NA	TRBJ2-2	TGCAGCGTTGAGCCCAGGTCGGGCACCGGGGAGCTGTTTTTT	CSVEPRSGTGELFF
NA	TRBV30	TRBD1	TRBJ1-1	TGTGCCTGGAGTACAGGGGTCATGAACACTGAAGCTTTCTTT	CAWSTGVMNTEAFF
NA	TRBV9	NA	TRBJ2-7	TGTGCCAGCAGCCCTTACCGGACACAACCACCCCTCGAGCAGTACTTC	CASSPYRTQPPLEQYF
NA	TRBV3-1	TRBD2	TRBJ2-3	TGTGCCAGCAGCCAAATTCCTAGCGGGGGGGTAGCAGATACGCAGTATTTT	CASSQIPSGGVADTQYF
NA	TRBV7-9	NA	TRBJ2-1	TGTGCCAGCAGCTCGTCTAGCGTTGGGGAGCAGTTCTTC	CASSSSSVGEQFF
NA	TRBV13	NA	TRBJ1-2	TGTGCCAGCAGCTTAGAGTCGGGTAGGGGCTATGGCTACACCTTC	CASSLESGRGYGYTF
NA	TRBV12-3/TRBV12-4	NA	TRBJ2-5	TGTGCCAGCAGCCTCGGTGTAACCTCACCTCAAGAGACCCAGTACTTC	CASSLGVTSPQETQYF
NA	TRBV20-1	TRBD1	TRBJ1-6	TGCAGTGCTATTGACAGGGACGGCCTTGAGGATTCACCCCTCCACTTT	CSAIDRDGLEDSPLHF
NA	TRBV29-1	TRBD1	TRBJ2-5	TGCAGCGTTGAAGATCGGGGGACAGGGTTGACCCAGTACTTC	CSVEDRGTGLTQYF
NA	TRBV9	NA	TRBJ1-2	TGTGCCAGCAGCCCTCGGACAGACTTCCCCGATGGCTACACCTTC	CASSPRTDFPDGYTF
NA	TRBV9	NA	TRBJ1-2	TGTGCCAGCAGCCTGGGGTTAGGGACTAACTATGGCTACACCTTC	CASSLGLGTNYGYTF
NA	TRBV7-9	NA	TRBJ2-1	TGTGCCAGCAGCTTACTCAGGGTCAATGTGAATGAGCAGTTCTTC	CASSLLRVNVNEQFF
NA	TRBV11-3	NA	TRBJ2-1	TGTGCCAGCAGCTTAGGGGCCGGGGCGGTCTGGGATGAGCAGTTCTTC	CASSLGAGAVWDEQFF
once	TRBV9	NA	TRBJ1-5	TGTGCCAGCAGCGTAGGGACCCCAAATCAGCCCCAGCATTTT	CASSVGTPNQPQHF